A selection of T cell receptor beta chains follows, all from one sample in a study of blood T cells in healthy people across ages. TCRdb re-derived calls from the 5' RACE reads in MiXCR, one entry per CDR3 protein. The sample holds roughly 900,000 distinct CDR3 sequences, 29% seen once. Sequenced sample: blood. The receptor source for this set is a woman of 80 years or more in good health. Each CDR3 is given with its conserved first and last residue. The D gene is left open where the match is weak. Not all rows give a size; the values are once, few, many and, for expanded clones, a class.

V gene	CDR3 length	clone size	J gene	D gene	CDR3 protein	CDR3 DNA
TRBV19	14	many	TRBJ1-5	.	CASTDGYHNQPQHF	TGTGCCAGTACAGATGGGTACCACAATCAGCCCCAGCATTTT
TRBV12-3/TRBV12-4	14	many	TRBJ2-3	.	CASSFPGQADTQYF	TGTGCCAGCAGTTTCCCTGGTCAAGCAGATACGCAGTATTTT
TRBV20-1	17	.	TRBJ2-1	TRBD2	CSARVRLAGQIVDEQFF	TGCAGTGCTAGAGTCCGACTAGCGGGCCAAATTGTGGATGAGCAGTTCTTC
TRBV4-3	17	many	TRBJ2-6	.	CASSGGPKGSGANVLTF	TGCGCCAGCAGCGGGGGGCCAAAAGGCTCTGGGGCCAACGTCCTGACTTTC
TRBV7-6	14	.	TRBJ2-5	.	CASSPRIDRETQYF	TGTGCCAGCAGCCCCCGCATTGACAGAGAGACCCAGTACTTC
TRBV7-2	17	.	TRBJ1-2	TRBD1	CASSLETGNLLIHGYTF	TGTGCCAGCAGCTTAGAGACAGGGAACTTATTAATACATGGCTACACCTTC
TRBV27	16	many	TRBJ1-2	.	CASSLWASPTTYGYTF	TGTGCCAGCAGTTTATGGGCCAGCCCTACAACCTATGGCTACACCTTC
TRBV15	16	once	TRBJ2-3	.	CATSRADRDHTDTQYF	TGTGCCACCAGCAGAGCTGACAGAGACCACACAGATACGCAGTATTTT
TRBV18	15	many	TRBJ2-1	TRBD2	CASSYSGGARNEQFF	TGTGCCAGCTCATATAGCGGGGGGGCACGCAATGAGCAGTTCTTC
TRBV4-3	13	.	TRBJ2-5	.	CASSQVDGETQYF	TGCGCCAGCAGCCAGGTGGACGGAGAGACCCAGTACTTC
TRBV11-2	15	.	TRBJ2-3	.	CASSSGAFRPDTQYF	TGTGCCAGCAGCTCGGGGGCATTTAGGCCAGATACGCAGTATTTT
TRBV7-9	16	many	TRBJ2-3	.	CASSYRGTQPTDTQYF	TGTGCCAGCAGCTATCGAGGGACTCAACCCACAGATACGCAGTATTTT
TRBV6-1	13	many	TRBJ1-6	.	CASSEARGSPLHF	TGTGCCAGCAGTGAAGCGCGGGGTTCACCCCTCCACTTT
TRBV20-1	14	.	TRBJ1-5	.	CSARGSLWDQPQHF	TGCAGTGCCAGAGGGAGTCTCTGGGATCAGCCCCAGCATTTT
TRBV7-4	13	many	TRBJ2-7	.	CASSFLGGYEQYF	TGTGCCAGCAGCTTCCTAGGTGGCTACGAGCAGTACTTC
TRBV4-3	16	.	TRBJ1-1	TRBD1	CASSQDAKGAGIEAFF	TGCGCCAGCAGCCAAGATGCGAAGGGGGCGGGAATTGAAGCTTTCTTT
TRBV27	12	.	TRBJ1-6	.	CASSFLDSPLHF	TGTGCCAGCAGTTTTCTCGATTCACCCCTCCACTTT
TRBV7-2	12	.	TRBJ2-5	.	CASSLVSGEQYF	TGTGCCAGCAGCTTAGTGTCAGGTGAGCAGTACTTC
TRBV7-9	13	.	TRBJ1-4	.	CASSFLADEKLFF	TGTGCCAGCAGCTTTTTAGCCGATGAAAAACTGTTTTTT
TRBV7-2	15	many	TRBJ2-5	.	CASSNTQELQETQYF	TGTGCCAGCAGCAACACGCAGGAACTCCAAGAGACCCAGTACTTC
TRBV20-1	19	many	TRBJ2-4	TRBD2	CSARDSGTSGVLAKNIQYF	TGCAGTGCTAGAGACTCCGGGACTAGCGGGGTACTAGCCAAAAACATTCAGTACTTC
TRBV7-8	11	few	TRBJ2-5	.	CASSLRRDQYF	TGTGCCAGCAGCTTAAGACGAGACCAGTACTTC
TRBV6-2/TRBV6-3	13	few	TRBJ2-5	.	CASNLAFQETQYF	TGTGCCAGCAACTTAGCTTTCCAAGAGACCCAGTACTTC
TRBV20-1	15	few	TRBJ2-7	TRBD1	CSAIDRVLSTYEQYF	TGCAGTGCTATCGACAGGGTGCTAAGCACCTACGAGCAGTACTTC
TRBV18	12	.	TRBJ1-2	.	CASSPLIYGYTF	TGTGCCAGCTCACCGCTGATCTATGGCTACACCTTC
TRBV20-1	13	.	TRBJ1-2	.	CSAEEGGAGGYTF	TGCAGTGCTGAAGAAGGAGGGGCTGGTGGCTACACCTTC
TRBV27	17	many	TRBJ2-1	.	CASSPHVAGDPYNEQFF	TGTGCCAGCAGTCCCCACGTGGCAGGGGATCCCTACAATGAGCAGTTCTTC
TRBV7-2	14	many	TRBJ2-7	.	CASSFEGSAYEQYF	TGTGCCAGCAGCTTTGAGGGATCCGCCTACGAGCAGTACTTC